This T cell receptor (beta chain) was captured by sequencing in a study of blood T cell repertoires in COVID-19. At the level of the study: The analysed material was cDNA or gDNA that came from T cells, B-cell-depleted T cells, or PBMCs.

This clone was seen once. Germline values: CDR1 LGHDT, CDR2 YNNKEL (reference sequence). CDR3 length: 15 amino acids. The ends were cut back, 4 bases at V and 0 bases at J, with 10 bases in the middle. Source study methods: Amplifying reference gene primers gave estimates of nucleated cell counts. TCRdb's copy holds only in-frame clones and misses some; the assay was immunoSEQ multiplex PCR. The V and J calls and clone size were taken over from that table, and D and trimming were inferred from the DNA. The table shows about 190,000 clones, with more than 85% occurring only once. The clonotype comes from a man under 40 with acute or convalescent COVID-19. The specimen was peripheral blood. The chain joins TRBV3-1 (or the pseudogene TRBV3-2) to TRBJ1-5; weak D call: TRBD1 (5 bases). The CDR3 region is CASSPGHYSNQPQHF. The CDR3 coding sequence is TGTGCCAGCAGCCCCGGACACTATAGCAATCAGCCCCAGCATTTT.